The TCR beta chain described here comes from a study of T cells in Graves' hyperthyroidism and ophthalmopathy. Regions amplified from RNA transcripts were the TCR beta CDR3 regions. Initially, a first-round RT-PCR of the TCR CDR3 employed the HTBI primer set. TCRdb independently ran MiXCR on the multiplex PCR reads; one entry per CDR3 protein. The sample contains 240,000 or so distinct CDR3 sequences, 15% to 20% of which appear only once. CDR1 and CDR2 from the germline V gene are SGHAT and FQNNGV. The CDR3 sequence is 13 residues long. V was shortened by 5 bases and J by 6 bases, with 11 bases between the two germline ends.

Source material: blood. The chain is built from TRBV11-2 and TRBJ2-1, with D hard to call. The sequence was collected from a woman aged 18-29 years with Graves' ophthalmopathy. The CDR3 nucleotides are TGTGCCAGCAGCGATGACCCCTTCAATGAGCAGTTCTTC. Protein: CASSDDPFNEQFF. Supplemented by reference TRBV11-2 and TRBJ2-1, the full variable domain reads EAGVAQSPRYKIIEKRQSVAFWCNPISGHATLYWYQQILGQGPKLLIQFQNNGVVDDSQLPKDRFSAERLKGVDSTLKIQPAKLEDSAVYLCASSDDPFNEQFFGPGTRLTVL.